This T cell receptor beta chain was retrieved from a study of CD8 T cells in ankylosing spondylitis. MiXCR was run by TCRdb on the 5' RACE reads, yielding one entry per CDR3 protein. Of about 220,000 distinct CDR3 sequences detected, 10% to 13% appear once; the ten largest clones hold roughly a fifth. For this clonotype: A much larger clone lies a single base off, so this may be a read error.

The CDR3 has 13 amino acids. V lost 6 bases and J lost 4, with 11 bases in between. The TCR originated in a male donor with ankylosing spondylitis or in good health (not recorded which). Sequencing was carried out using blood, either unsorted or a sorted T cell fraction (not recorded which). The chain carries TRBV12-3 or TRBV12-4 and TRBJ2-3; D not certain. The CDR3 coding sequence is TGTGCCAGCAGGAGTGAAGCCGCAGATACGCAGTATTTT. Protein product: CASRSEAADTQYF.